Listed below are T cell receptor beta chains from one sample, sequenced in a study of PD-L1 blockade in urothelial cancer. TCRdb's table, derived via immunoSEQ multiplex PCR, lists solely in-frame clones and lacks some. The sample has around 100,000 clones; 91% are singletons. The sequencing used PBMCs, collected around atezolizumab (anti-PD-L1) treatment. The source of these receptors is a woman aged 80 or over with urothelial cancer. Both conserved end residues are trimmed from each CDR3. Fields, in order: J gene, clone size, V gene, CDR3 protein. Clone size is stated in some rows and not others, as once, few, many or a class when expanded.

>TRBJ2-2|.|TRBV11-2
ASDRGANTGELF
>TRBJ2-7|.|TRBV28
ASRTGTGPYEQY
>TRBJ2-6|.|TRBV10-3
AISLDRALLSGANVLT
>TRBJ2-5|.|TRBV11-3
ASSLGAGETQY
>TRBJ2-3|once|TRBV6-1
ASSARTGGSDTQY
>TRBJ2-1|.|TRBV4-2
ASSQQTGGAYNEQF
>TRBJ2-7|.|TRBV19
ASSKGQGAVYEQY
>TRBJ1-3|.|TRBV7-8
ASSLEIRGRNSGNTIY
>TRBJ2-7|.|TRBV7-8
ASSGDRGVSYEQY
>TRBJ2-7|.|TRBV27
ASRTGWSGYEQY
>TRBJ2-7|.|TRBV28
ASSPPPSGREQY
>TRBJ2-7|.|TRBV11-2
ASSSSAGGNEQY
>TRBJ1-4|once|TRBV18
ASSPPVRDSEKLF
>TRBJ1-2|once|TRBV2
ASSGDRVGYGYT
>TRBJ1-1|once|TRBV30
AWTPGMNTEAF
>TRBJ1-4|.|TRBV2
ASREGTTNEKLF
>TRBJ1-5|.|TRBV28
ASSPRGGRVPSNQPQH
>TRBJ1-2|.|TRBV28
ASSLTGGDYGYT
>TRBJ2-2|.|TRBV30
AWSKPPDRETTGELF
>TRBJ1-2|.|TRBV30
AWSVEANYGYT
>TRBJ1-1|.|TRBV5-1
ASSVTGTDTEAF
>TRBJ1-3|.|TRBV6-6
ASRTGASGNTIY
>TRBJ2-1|.|TRBV28
ASSSDTYNEQF
>TRBJ2-1|.|TRBV7-2
ASSTDSSSYNEQF
>TRBJ1-1|.|TRBV6-6
ASGRNTEAF
>TRBJ2-1|.|TRBV10-3
ALAGGVSGYNEQF
>TRBJ2-3|.|TRBV6-5
ASTTLAGADTQY
>TRBJ2-3|.|TRBV2
ASSGGGRDSTDTQY
>TRBJ2-1|.|TRBV11-3
ASSLGRGDLNEQF
>TRBJ2-3|.|TRBV9
ASSVAGSGGDTQY
>TRBJ2-7|few|TRBV6-6
ASSYRPGGSEQY